The 9 T cell receptor beta chains reported below all come from one sample, sequenced in a study of cytomegalovirus exposure and HLA in healthy donors (TCRdb year 2017). The method was the immunoSEQ multiplex PCR assay. For the multiplex PCR, a mixture combining 60 forward primers for TCR Vbeta segments and 13 reverse primers for TCR Jbeta segments was used. As stored in TCRdb, this immuneACCESS dataset retains in-frame rearrangements with V and J assigned. A fraction of the clones does not appear; measured against another copy, unresolved V genes explain less than half of the discrepancy, and the remainder lacks a known reason. Across this sample there are about 120,000 clones, with 65% to 80% seen only once. The top ten hold 3.7% of the sample. Sequencing input: PBMCs. The receptors here all came from a human donor in good health.

The gene calls are TRBV14 and TRBJ1-2; D is perhaps TRBD1 (5 bases). Trimming removed 4 bases from V and 4 bases from J, with 13 bases in between. The germline gives CDR1 SGHDN, CDR2 FVKESK. This CDR3 spans 14 amino acids. CDR3 bases: TGTGCCAGCAGCCCCGCCAGGGTGGGCTATGGCTACACCTTC. It yields the protein CASSPARVGYGYTF.

The CDR3 here is CSVEPGADYGYTF. The CDR3 nucleotides read TGCAGCGTTGAACCAGGGGCGGACTATGGCTACACCTTC. This sequence joins TRBV29-1 and TRBJ1-2; possible D gene TRBD1, 6 bases. The CDR3 is 13 residues long. Trimming removed 2 bases from V and 3 bases from J, with 10 bases in between. CDR1 and CDR2 from the germline V gene are SQVTM and ANQGSEA.

The chain has TRBV29-1 and TRBJ1-1, with 10 bases aligning to TRBD1. J gave up 2 bases and V 5 bases, and 5 bases lay outside the gene matches. The CDR3 extends over 14 amino acids. Per germline, CDR1 SQVTM and CDR2 ANQGSEA. CDR3 residues: CSVNRDRGNTEAFF. CDR3 in DNA: TGCAGCGTTAACCGGGACAGGGGTAACACTGAAGCTTTCTTT.

The chain links TRBV28 to TRBJ2-3; TRBD1 agrees at 10 bases. J gave up 2 bases and V 5 bases, and 10 bases lay outside the gene matches. Per germline, CDR1 MDHEN and CDR2 SYDVKM. The CDR3 sequence is 17 residues long. CDR3 bases: TGTGCCAGCAGTGGGGAGACAGGGGGCTTCTCCACAGATACGCAGTATTTT. This encodes CASSGETGGFSTDTQYF.

This clone was seen only a few times. This chain joins TRBV13 and TRBJ2-3, with D possibly matching TRBD2 (5 bases). The germline CDR1 and CDR2 sequences are PRHDT and FYEKMQ (reference sequence). This CDR3 has 18 residues. Trimming took off 5 bases at V and 4 bases at J, with 25 bases between the two ends. The CDR3 region has the DNA TGTGCCAGCAGCCAAAGCCGCCCCTTCGACCCTAGCCCAGATACGCAGTATTTT. Translating gives CASSQSRPFDPSPDTQYF.

The chain is built from TRBV9 and TRBJ1-2; TRBD1 aligns across 7 bases. Trimming at V came to 4 bases and at J to 1 base, leaving 7 bases not matched to a gene. The CDR3 extends over 15 amino acids. Looked up from germline, CDR1 is SGDLS and CDR2 is YYNGEE. CDR3 in amino acids: CASSPRQGNNYGYTF. In DNA form, the CDR3 reads TGTGCCAGCAGCCCTCGACAGGGTAATAACTATGGCTACACCTTC.

This chain links TRBV29-1 with TRBJ1-1; TRBD1 might be the D (6 bases). V lost 7 bases and J lost 0, with 12 bases in between. Germline lookup yields CDR1 SQVTM and CDR2 ANQGSEA. The CDR3 covers 13 residues. The CDR3 here is CSGGQQLNTEAFF. The CDR3 DNA sequence: TGCAGCGGTGGACAGCAACTGAACACTGAAGCTTTCTTT.

This rearrangement joins TRBV5-1 to TRBJ2-5, with 8 nucleotides matching TRBD2. The J call may not be correct, given that the DNA end is closer to TRBJ2-7. Germline V CDR1 and CDR2: SGHRS, YFSETQ. The CDR3 contains 16 residues. This CDR3 is CASSLQPAGDSYEQYF. CDR3 DNA: TGCGCCAGCAGCTTGCAACCAGCGGGAGACTCCTACGAGCAGTACTTC.

Only a few counts were recorded for this clone. This chain links TRBV9 with TRBJ1-2, with no clear D. The CDR3 is 15 residues long. Trimming stripped 1 base from V and 2 bases from J, with 12 bases between. The germline CDR1 and CDR2 sequences are SGDLS and YYNGEE. CDR3 sequence reads: CASSVRVGGNYGYTF. The CDR3 DNA is TGTGCCAGCAGCGTACGTGTGGGAGGAAACTATGGCTACACCTTC.